This T cell receptor (beta chain) stems from a study of blood T cell repertoires in COVID-19. Background on the study: The analysed material was cDNA or gDNA that came from T cells, B-cell-depleted T cells, or PBMCs.

In the study's own analysis: Amplification from reference gene primers served as the basis for estimated nucleated cell counts. Measured with immunoSEQ multiplex PCR; TCRdb has only the in-frame clones, and not every one. The V and J calls and clone size were taken over from that table, and D and trimming were inferred from the DNA. The sample has 50,000 to 80,000 clones; 88% are singletons. The sequencing input was peripheral blood. The clonotype comes from a woman aged 55-70 years with COVID-19, enrolled during active disease.

CDR3 sequence reads: CASSPSRQSTDTQYF. Written as DNA, the CDR3 is TGCGCCAGCAGCCCCTCCCGCCAGAGCACAGATACGCAGTATTTT. The chain has TRBV4-3 and TRBJ2-3; no clear D gene. This CDR3 has 15 amino acids. V was trimmed by 4 bases and J by 0 bases, leaving 11 bases between them. CDR1 is LGHNA and CDR2 is YSLEER in the germline V gene.